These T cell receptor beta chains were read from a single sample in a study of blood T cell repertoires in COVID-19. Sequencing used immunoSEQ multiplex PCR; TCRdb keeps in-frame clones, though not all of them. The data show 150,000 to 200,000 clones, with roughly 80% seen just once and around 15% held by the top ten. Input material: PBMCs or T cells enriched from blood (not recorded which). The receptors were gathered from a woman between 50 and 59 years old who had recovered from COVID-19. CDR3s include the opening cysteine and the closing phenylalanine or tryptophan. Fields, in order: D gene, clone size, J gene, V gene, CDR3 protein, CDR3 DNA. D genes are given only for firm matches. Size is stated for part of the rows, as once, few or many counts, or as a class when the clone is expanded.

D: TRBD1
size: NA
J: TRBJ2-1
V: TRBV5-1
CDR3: CATSGQGYNEQFF
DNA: TGCGCCACCTCGGGACAGGGCTACAATGAGCAGTTCTTC

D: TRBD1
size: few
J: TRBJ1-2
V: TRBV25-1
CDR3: CASSDTSVGTGGGYTF
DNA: TGTGCCAGCAGTGATACCTCCGTCGGGACAGGGGGGGGCTACACCTTC

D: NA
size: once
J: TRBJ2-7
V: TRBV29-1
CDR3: CSVARDNYEQYF
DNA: TGCAGCGTTGCTCGGGACAACTACGAGCAGTACTTC

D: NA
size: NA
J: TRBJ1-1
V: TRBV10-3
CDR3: CAISESLGGRKNTEAFF
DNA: TGTGCCATCAGTGAGTCGTTGGGGGGACGGAAAAACACTGAAGCTTTCTTT

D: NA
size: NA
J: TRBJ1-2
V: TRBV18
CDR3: CASSTEAGTFNYGYTF
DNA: TGTGCCAGCTCCACCGAAGCCGGGACATTTAACTATGGCTACACCTTC

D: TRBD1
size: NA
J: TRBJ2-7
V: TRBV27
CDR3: CASRGTGNYEQYF
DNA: TGTGCCAGCAGAGGGACAGGGAACTACGAGCAGTACTTC

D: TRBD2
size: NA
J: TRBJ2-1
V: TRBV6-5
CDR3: CASSLLAGVNEQFF
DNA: TGTGCCAGCAGTTTACTAGCGGGAGTCAATGAGCAGTTCTTC

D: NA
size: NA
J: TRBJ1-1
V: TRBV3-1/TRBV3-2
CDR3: CASSPDTGFTEAFF
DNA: TGTGCCAGCAGCCCCGATACAGGGTTCACTGAAGCTTTCTTT

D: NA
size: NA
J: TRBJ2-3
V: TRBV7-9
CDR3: CASSATRTDTQYF
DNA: TGTGCCAGCAGCGCGACACGCACAGATACGCAGTATTTT

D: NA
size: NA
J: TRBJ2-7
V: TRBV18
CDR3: CASSLQGSYEQYF
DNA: TGTGCCAGCTCACTTCAGGGGTCCTACGAGCAGTACTTC

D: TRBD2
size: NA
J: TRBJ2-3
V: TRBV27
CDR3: CASSPRTSGRSTDTQYF
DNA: TGTGCCAGCAGTCCCCGGACTAGCGGGAGAAGCACAGATACGCAGTATTTT

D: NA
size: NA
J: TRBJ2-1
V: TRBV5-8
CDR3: CASAVWGDYNEQFF
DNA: TGTGCCAGCGCCGTGTGGGGAGACTACAATGAGCAGTTCTTC

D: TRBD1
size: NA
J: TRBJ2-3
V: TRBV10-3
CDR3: CAIRNTGVGTDTQYF
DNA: TGTGCCATCAGAAACACAGGGGTGGGGACAGATACGCAGTATTTT

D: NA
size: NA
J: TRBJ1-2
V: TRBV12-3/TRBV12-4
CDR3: CASSLGLYGYTF
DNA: TGTGCCAGCAGTTTGGGACTGTATGGCTACACCTTC

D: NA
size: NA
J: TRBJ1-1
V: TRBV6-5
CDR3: CASPGSGNTEAFF
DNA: TGTGCCAGCCCCGGATCGGGAAACACTGAAGCTTTCTTT

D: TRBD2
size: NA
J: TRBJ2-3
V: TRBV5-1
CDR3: CASSGGQINIGLAGYRNTDTQYF
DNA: TGCGCCAGCAGCGGCGGACAGATAAATATAGGACTAGCGGGATACCGCAACACAGATACGCAGTATTTT

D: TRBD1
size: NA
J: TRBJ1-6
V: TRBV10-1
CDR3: CASSATGVSSPLHF
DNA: TGCGCCAGCAGTGCCACAGGGGTATCTTCACCCCTCCACTTT

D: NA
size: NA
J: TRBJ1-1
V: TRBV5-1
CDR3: CASSLGPSTEAFF
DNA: TGCGCCAGCAGCCTGGGACCTAGCACTGAAGCTTTCTTT

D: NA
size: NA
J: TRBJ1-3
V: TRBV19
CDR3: CASSPAGNTIYF
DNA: TGTGCCAGTAGCCCGGCTGGAAACACCATATATTTT

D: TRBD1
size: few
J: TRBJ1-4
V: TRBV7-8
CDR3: CASSRDRATNEKLFF
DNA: TGTGCCAGCAGCCGAGACAGGGCGACTAATGAAAAACTGTTTTTT

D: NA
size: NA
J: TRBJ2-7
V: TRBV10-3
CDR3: CAISESQVAREQYF
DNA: TGTGCCATCAGTGAGTCGCAGGTAGCGCGGGAGCAGTACTTC

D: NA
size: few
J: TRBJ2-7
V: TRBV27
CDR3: CASSFWSSYEQYF
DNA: TGTGCCAGCAGTTTCTGGAGCTCCTACGAGCAGTACTTC